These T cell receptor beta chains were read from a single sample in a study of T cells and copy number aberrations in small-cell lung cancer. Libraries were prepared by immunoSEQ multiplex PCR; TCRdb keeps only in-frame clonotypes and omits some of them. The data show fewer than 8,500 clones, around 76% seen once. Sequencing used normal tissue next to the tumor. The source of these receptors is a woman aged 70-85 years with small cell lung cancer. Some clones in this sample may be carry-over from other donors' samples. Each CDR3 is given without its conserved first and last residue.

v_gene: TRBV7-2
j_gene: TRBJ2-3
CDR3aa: ASIKGVTDTQY

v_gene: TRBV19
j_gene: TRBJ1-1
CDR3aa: ASGQGNTEAF

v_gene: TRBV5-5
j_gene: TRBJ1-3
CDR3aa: ASSPGQGFGNTIY

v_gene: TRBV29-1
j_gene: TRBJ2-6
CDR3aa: SVDSSGANVLT

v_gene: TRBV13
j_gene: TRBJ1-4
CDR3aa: ASSSRGLWATNEKLF

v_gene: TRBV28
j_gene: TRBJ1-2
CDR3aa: ASRGGQGVNYGYT

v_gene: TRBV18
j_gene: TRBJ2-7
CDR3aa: ASSGDRYEQY

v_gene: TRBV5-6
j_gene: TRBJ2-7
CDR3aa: ASSSGRGQKWEQY

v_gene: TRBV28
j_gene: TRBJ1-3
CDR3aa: ATYPGTLGNTIY

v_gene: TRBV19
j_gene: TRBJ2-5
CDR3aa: ASSLQGTQETQY

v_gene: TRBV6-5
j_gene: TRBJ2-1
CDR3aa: ASSYTPSGEQF

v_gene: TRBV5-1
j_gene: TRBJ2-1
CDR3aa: ASSEGREEQF

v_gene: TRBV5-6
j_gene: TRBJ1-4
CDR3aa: ASSSGGSWKLF

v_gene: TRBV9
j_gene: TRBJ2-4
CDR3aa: ASSPGREWGNIQY

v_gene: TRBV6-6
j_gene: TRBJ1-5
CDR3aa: ASSNQGGPHQPQH

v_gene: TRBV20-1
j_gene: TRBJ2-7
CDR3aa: SASTGHEQY

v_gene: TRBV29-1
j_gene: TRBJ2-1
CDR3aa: SVEPLAYDNEQF

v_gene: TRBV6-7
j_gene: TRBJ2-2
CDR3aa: ASSYSVASGITNTGELF

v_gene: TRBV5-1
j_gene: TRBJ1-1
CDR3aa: ASSLKDRADTEAF

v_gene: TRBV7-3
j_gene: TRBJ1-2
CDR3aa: ASSESGRRGYT

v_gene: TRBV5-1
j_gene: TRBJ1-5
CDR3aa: ASSLGGGQPQH

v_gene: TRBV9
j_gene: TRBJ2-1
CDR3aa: ASSVSVLVDEQF

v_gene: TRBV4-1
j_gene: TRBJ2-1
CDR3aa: ASSDASSYNEQF

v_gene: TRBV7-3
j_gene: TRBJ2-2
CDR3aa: ASSFNRDTGELF

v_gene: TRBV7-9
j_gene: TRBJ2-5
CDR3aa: ASSTSPLETQY

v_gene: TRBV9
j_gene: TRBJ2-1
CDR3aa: ANGGVFSNEQF

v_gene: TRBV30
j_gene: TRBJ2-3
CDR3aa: AWRAGVITDTQY

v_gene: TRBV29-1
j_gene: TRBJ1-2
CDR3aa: SVPTQAGSFGGYT

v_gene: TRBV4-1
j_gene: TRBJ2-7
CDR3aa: ASSQLGIYEQY

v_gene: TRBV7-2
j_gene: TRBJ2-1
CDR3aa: ASSPQTANSYNEQF

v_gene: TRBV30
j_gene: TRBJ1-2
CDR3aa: AWSSQSTGGYT

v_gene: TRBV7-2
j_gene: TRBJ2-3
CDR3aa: ASSPASGTDTQY

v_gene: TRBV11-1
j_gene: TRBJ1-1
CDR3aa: ASSPGTVNTEAF

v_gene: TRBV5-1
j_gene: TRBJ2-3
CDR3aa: ASSWRTSGTPDTQY

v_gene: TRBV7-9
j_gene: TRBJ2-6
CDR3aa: ASSDPRRIPTSGANVLT

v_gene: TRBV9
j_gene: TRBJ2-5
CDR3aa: ASSPRTGWQETQY

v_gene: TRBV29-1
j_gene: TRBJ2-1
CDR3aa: SVGTHSDLNEQF

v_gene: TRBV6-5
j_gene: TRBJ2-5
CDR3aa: ASSYGRGQTQY

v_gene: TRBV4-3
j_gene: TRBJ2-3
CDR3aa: ASSQAGATTDTQY

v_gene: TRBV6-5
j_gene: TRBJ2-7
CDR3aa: ASRPAGSYEQY

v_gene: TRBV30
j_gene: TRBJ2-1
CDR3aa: AWSVLRDEQF

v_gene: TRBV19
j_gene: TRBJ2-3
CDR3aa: ASSLGADTDTQY

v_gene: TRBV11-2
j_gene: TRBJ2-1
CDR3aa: ASSLDLANPYNEQF

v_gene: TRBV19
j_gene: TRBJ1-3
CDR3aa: ATSRTDSGNTIY

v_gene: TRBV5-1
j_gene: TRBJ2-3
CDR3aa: ASSRGDSGRNLADTQY

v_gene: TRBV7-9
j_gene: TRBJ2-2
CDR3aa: ASSRTSGATGELF

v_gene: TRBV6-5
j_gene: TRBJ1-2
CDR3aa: ASRKGGQGSGYT

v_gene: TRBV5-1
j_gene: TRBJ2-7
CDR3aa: ASSPGAGGYEQY

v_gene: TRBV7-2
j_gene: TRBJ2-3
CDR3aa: ASSLGGRALDTQY

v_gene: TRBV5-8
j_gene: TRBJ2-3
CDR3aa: ASSSLLHTQY

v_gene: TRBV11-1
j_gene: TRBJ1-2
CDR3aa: ASSFTGGYGYT

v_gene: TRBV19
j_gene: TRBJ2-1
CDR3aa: ASSISSGRGNEQF

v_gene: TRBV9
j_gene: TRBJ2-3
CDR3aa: ASSVALGTTNTQY